The 8 T cell receptor beta chains presented below share a single source sample, sequenced in a study of T cell responses to AZD1222 COVID-19 vaccine (TCRdb year 2021). Receptor libraries were prepared by the immunoSEQ multiplex PCR assay. Entries here come from immuneACCESS through TCRdb and include only in-frame sequences with V and J called. Some clones fail to appear in such tables; in the studies checked, an unresolved V gene covers under half of the shortfall, and the cause of the remainder is unknown. Within this sample are some 200,000 clones, with 88% of them counted one time only. The ten largest clones capture more than 25% of the sample. This specimen's time point label, per the study, means: about 28 days (+/-7) after the second vaccine dose. The sample was peripheral blood, taken 28 days after the second AZD1222 dose. The receptors were gathered from an adult who received the AZD1222 COVID-19 vaccine.

This CDR3 reads CASSLAGSNTEAFF. CDR3 nucleotide sequence: TGTGCCAGCAGCTTAGCAGGGTCGAACACTGAAGCTTTCTTT. The genes are TRBV7-3 and TRBJ1-1, with D maybe TRBD1 (5 bases). Germline CDR1 is SGHTA and CDR2 is FQGTGA. The V end was cut by 2 bases, the J end by 1 base, with 8 bases between. The CDR3 totals 14 residues.

The CDR3 loop is CASSIDRNTEAFF. In DNA form, the CDR3 reads TGTGCCAGTAGTATAGATAGGAACACTGAAGCTTTCTTT. The chain combines TRBV19 with TRBJ1-1; D uncertain. The V gene's germline CDR1 is LNHDA and CDR2 SQIVND (reference sequence). V was cut by 0 bases and J by 1 base, with 3 bases left in between. This CDR3 is built from 13 residues.

This clone has a single count. The chain links TRBV3-1 (or the pseudogene TRBV3-2) to TRBJ1-2; a weak D match, TRBD1 (5 bases). CDR1 is LGHDT and CDR2 is YNNKEL in the germline V gene (reference sequence). With 4 bases removed from V and 4 bases from J, the gap between germline ends came to 16 bases. The CDR3 consists of 15 residues. In DNA, the CDR3 is TGTGCCAGCAGCCCCTTGGGGGATCTCGCCTATGGCTACACCTTC. It codes for CASSPLGDLAYGYTF.

J is TRBJ2-7 and V is TRBV28, with 9 bases matching TRBD2. With 5 bases clipped from V and 3 bases from J, the junction kept 8 bases outside the gene matches. From germline, CDR1 is MDHEN and CDR2 SYDVKM. The CDR3 covers 15 residues. Here the CDR3 DNA reads TGTGCCAGCAGTCCTAGAGGTAGCGGGAGCTACGAGCAGTACTTC. It yields the protein CASSPRGSGSYEQYF.

This chain uses TRBV10-3 with TRBJ2-1; D might be TRBD2 (5 bases). CDR1 ENHRY and CDR2 SYGVKD come from the germline V gene. V shed 7 bases and J shed 7 bases, with 8 bases lying between them. The CDR3 contains 11 residues. The DNA of the CDR3 is TGTGCCATCACCGGGGAGAATGAGCAGTTCTTC. It specifies CAITGENEQFF.

The CDR3: CASSGGGVSYEQYF. CDR3 in DNA: TGTGCCAGCAGCGGCGGTGGGGTCTCCTACGAGCAGTACTTC. The chain couples TRBV9 to TRBJ2-7; D is uncertain. The CDR3 consists of 14 residues. Per germline, CDR1 SGDLS and CDR2 YYNGEE. V lost 3 bases and J lost 0, with 10 bases in between.

The chain is built from TRBV7-9 and TRBJ2-7; 9 bases line up with TRBD2. The CDR3 loop spans 15 amino acids. CDR1 and CDR2 (germline): SEHNR, FQNEAQ (reference sequence). V was clipped by 11 bases and J by 4 bases; unmatched bases: 15. Here the CDR3 reads CASSRAGGRGYEQYF. CDR3 sequence (DNA): TGTGCCTCTTCACGGGCCGGCGGGAGGGGTTACGAGCAGTACTTC.

This chain joins TRBV30 and TRBJ2-7; D possibly corresponds to TRBD2 (6 bases). Germline values: CDR1 GTSNPN, CDR2 SVGIG (reference sequence). Trimming shortened V by 5 bases and J by 7 bases, and 24 bases separated the two germline ends. There are 15 residues in the CDR3. The CDR3 here is CAWGVSGRSGGEQYF. For the CDR3, the DNA is TGTGCCTGGGGGGTTAGCGGCCGATCCGGCGGGGAGCAGTACTTC.